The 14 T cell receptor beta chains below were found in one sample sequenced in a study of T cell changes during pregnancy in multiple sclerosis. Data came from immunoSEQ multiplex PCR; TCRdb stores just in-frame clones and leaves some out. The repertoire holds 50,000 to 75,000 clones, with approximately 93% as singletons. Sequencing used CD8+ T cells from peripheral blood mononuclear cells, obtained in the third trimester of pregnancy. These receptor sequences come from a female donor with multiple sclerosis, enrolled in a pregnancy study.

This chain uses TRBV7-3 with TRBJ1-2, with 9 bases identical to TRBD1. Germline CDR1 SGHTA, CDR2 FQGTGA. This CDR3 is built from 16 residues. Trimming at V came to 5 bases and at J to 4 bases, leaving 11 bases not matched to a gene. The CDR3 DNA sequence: TGTGCCAGCAGCCCCCAAGGAGGGACAGGGCCCTATGGCTACACCTTC. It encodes CASSPQGGTGPYGYTF. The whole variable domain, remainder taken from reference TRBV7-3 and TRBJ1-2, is GAGVSQTPSNKVTEKGKYVELRCDPISGHTALYWYRQSLGQGPEFLIYFQGTGAADDSGLPNDRFFAVRPEGSVSTLKIQRTERGDSAVYLCASSPQGGTGPYGYTFGSGTRLTVV.

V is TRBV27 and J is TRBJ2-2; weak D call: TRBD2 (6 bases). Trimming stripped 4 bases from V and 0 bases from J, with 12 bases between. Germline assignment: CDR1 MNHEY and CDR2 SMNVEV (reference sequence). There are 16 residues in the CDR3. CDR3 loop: CASSSDSGANTGELFF. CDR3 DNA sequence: TGTGCCAGCAGTTCGGATAGCGGAGCGAACACCGGGGAGCTGTTTTTT.

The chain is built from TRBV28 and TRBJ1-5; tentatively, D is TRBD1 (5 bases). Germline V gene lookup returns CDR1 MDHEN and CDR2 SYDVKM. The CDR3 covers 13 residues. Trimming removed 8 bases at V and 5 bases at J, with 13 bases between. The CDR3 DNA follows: TGTGCCAGCCAGTCCTGGGGGGATCAGCCCCAGCATTTT. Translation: CASQSWGDQPQHF.

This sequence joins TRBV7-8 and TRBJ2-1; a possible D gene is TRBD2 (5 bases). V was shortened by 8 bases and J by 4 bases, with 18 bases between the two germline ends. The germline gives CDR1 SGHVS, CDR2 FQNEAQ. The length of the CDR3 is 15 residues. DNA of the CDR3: TGTGCCAGCCGCGAGGGAGCGGCCAAATACAATGAGCAGTTCTTC. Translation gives CASREGAAKYNEQFF.

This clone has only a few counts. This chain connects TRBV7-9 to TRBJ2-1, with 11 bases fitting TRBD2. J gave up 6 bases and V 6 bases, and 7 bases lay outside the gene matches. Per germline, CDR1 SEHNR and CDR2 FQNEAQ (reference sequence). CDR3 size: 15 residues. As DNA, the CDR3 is TGTGCCAGCAGGACGGGACTAGCGGAAATCAATGAGCAGTTCTTC. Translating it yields CASRTGLAEINEQFF.

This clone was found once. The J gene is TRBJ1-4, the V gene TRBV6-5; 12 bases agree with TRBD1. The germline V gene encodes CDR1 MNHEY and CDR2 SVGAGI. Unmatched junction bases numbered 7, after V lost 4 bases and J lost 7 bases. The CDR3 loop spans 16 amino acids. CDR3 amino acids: CASSSGQGALSEKLFF. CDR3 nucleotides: TGTGCCAGCAGTTCGGGACAGGGGGCGTTGAGTGAAAAACTGTTTTTT.

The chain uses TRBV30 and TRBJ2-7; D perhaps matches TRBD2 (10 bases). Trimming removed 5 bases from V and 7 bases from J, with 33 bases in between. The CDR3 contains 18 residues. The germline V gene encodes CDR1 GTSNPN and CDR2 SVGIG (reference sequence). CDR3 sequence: CAWGTGFRVAGGIKEQYF. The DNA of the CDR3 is TGTGCCTGGGGGACAGGGTTTAGAGTAGCGGGAGGAATTAAGGAGCAGTACTTC.

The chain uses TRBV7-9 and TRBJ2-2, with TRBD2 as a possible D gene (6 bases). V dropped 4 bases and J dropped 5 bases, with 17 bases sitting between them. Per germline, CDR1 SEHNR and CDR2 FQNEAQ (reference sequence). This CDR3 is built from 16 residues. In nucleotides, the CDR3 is TGTGCCAGCAGCTCGGAACTAGCCGGAAGAACCGGGGAGCTGTTTTTT. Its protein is CASSSELAGRTGELFF.

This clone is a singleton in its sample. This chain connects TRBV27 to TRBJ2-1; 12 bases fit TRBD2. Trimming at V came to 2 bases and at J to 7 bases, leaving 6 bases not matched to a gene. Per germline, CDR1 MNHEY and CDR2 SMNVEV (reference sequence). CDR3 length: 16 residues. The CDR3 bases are TGTGCCAGCAGTTTACTAGCGGGAGGGCCGGGAAATGAGCAGTTCTTC. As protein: CASSLLAGGPGNEQFF.

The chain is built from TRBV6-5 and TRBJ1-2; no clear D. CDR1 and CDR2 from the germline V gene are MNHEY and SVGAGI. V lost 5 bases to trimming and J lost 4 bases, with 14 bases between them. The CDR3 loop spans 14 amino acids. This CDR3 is CASSQSDLSYGYTF. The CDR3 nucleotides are TGTGCCAGCAGTCAGAGCGATCTAAGCTATGGCTACACCTTC.

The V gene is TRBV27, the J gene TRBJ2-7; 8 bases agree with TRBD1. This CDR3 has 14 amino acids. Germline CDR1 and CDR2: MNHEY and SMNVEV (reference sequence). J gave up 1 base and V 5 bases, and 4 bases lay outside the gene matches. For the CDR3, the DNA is TGTGCCAGCAGTCCAGGGGGCTATTCCTACGAGCAGTACTTC. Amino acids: CASSPGGYSYEQYF.

For the CDR3, the DNA is TGTGCCAGCACCTCCCTTGAGGGGACTAGCGGGAGACTGGGCTACGAGCAGTACTTC. This sequence encodes CASTSLEGTSGRLGYEQYF. The J gene is TRBJ2-7, the V gene TRBV21-1; the table's D call, TRBD2, was not checked against the DNA. TRBV21-1 is a pseudogene segment. The CDR3 runs to 19 residues.

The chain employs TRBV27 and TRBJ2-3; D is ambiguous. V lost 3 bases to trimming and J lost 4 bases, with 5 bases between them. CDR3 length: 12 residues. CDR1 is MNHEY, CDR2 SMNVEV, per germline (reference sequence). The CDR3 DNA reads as TGTGCCAGCAGTTTTATAGCAGATACGCAGTATTTT. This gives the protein CASSFIADTQYF.

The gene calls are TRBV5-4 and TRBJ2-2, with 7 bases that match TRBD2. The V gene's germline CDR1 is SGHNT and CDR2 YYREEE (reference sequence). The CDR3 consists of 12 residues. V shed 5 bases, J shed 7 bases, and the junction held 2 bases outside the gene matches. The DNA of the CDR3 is TGTGCCAGCAGTTTAGCGGGCGGGGAGCTGTTTTTT. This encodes CASSLAGGELFF.